This is a list of T cell receptor beta chains from one sample in a study of T cells expressing NK-cell markers. TCRdb reprocessed the 5' RACE reads and stores each CDR3 protein as one record, lacking DNA. This sample's table has under 500,000 distinct CDR3 sequences. Material for sequencing was blood T cells: a sorted CD56 or NKG2C T cell subset, CD4+ or CD8+ T cells, or bulk PBMC T cells (not recorded which). The origin of the receptors is a woman aged 18 to 75 in good health. Each CDR3 is given with its conserved first and last residue.

v_gene	j_gene	CDR3aa
TRBV7-2	TRBJ2-3	CASALAGLDTQYF
TRBV7-7	TRBJ2-1	CASSLAVGGPNNEQFF
TRBV20-1	TRBJ2-3	CSARWDLTDTQYF
TRBV4-3	TRBJ2-1	CASSHGGFEQFF
TRBV12-3/TRBV12-4	TRBJ2-5	CASSLRDSKETQYF
TRBV10-2	TRBJ2-2	CASSETSGATNTGELFF
TRBV5-4	TRBJ2-1	CASSFLAGANNEQFF
TRBV5-1	TRBJ2-1	CASSSPGRGYNEQFF
TRBV27	TRBJ2-2	CASSSANQFTGELFF
TRBV15	TRBJ1-4	CATSRHSGTANEKLFF
TRBV5-1	TRBJ1-1	CASSVAQGTEAFF
TRBV28	TRBJ2-2	CASSGEVPGELFF
TRBV5-1	TRBJ1-2	CASSVTGGDGYTF
TRBV18	TRBJ2-1	CASSPAKKAGAGNEQFF
TRBV11-2	TRBJ2-3	CASSQMRVGGRGPQYF
TRBV7-9	TRBJ2-4	CASSSRTSGSWDIQYF
TRBV7-3	TRBJ2-5	CASSTTYGETQYF
TRBV20-1	TRBJ2-5	CSARDPSLEETQYF
TRBV14	TRBJ2-2	CASSPRQGITGELFF
TRBV7-9	TRBJ1-3	CASSNRDRVGGNTIYF
TRBV7-2	TRBJ1-1	CASSFSDRGREGAEAFF
TRBV11-2	TRBJ2-7	CATTNGGTSGTGVYEQYF
TRBV4-2	TRBJ2-5	CASSQALAGGPGTQYF
TRBV4-2	TRBJ2-3	CASSPTSGTTDTQYF
TRBV12-3/TRBV12-4	TRBJ2-5	CASTIGETQYF
TRBV2	TRBJ1-1	CASSPGQVLMNTEAFF
TRBV5-1	TRBJ2-7	CASSFAAGVNYEQYF
TRBV12-3/TRBV12-4	TRBJ2-2	CASSHPGTGGRVAGELFF
TRBV20-1	TRBJ2-3	CSARRASGGTDTQYF
TRBV10-3	TRBJ2-1	CAISEGPWGGRGNEQFF
TRBV20-1	TRBJ2-7	CSASDRTEQYF
TRBV6-1	TRBJ2-1	CASSGLAGGNNEQFF
TRBV24-1	TRBJ2-3	CATSDFTGGAVTDTQYF
TRBV15	TRBJ1-2	CATSRFPGREGGYTF
TRBV29-1	TRBJ2-5	CSGTSGRLETQYF
TRBV5-4	TRBJ2-1	CASSPTGDGHAYNEQFF
TRBV5-1	TRBJ2-5	CASSFSTGDETQYF
TRBV12-3/TRBV12-4	TRBJ2-2	CASEQGLNTGELFF
TRBV20-1	TRBJ1-1	CSARARLGQGGMNTEAFF
TRBV7-2	TRBJ1-2	CASSFRDSLITSYGYTF
TRBV5-1	TRBJ2-1	CASSLDPILAGGINEQFF
TRBV10-2	TRBJ1-4	CASSEWRGHNEKLFF
TRBV20-1	TRBJ2-7	CSASSPTPIYEQYF
TRBV6-1	TRBJ2-5	CASSPDRVGETQYF
TRBV14	TRBJ1-6	CASSQDHGKNSPLHF
TRBV15	TRBJ1-2	CATSTDRGSGGYTF
TRBV14	TRBJ2-3	CASSHILNRRDGTDTQYF
TRBV7-9	TRBJ2-1	CASSSTSGGPYNEQFF
TRBV6-2/TRBV6-3	TRBJ2-2	CASSYGAPYTGELFF
TRBV7-2	TRBJ2-1	CASSLSGQDEQFF
TRBV7-2	TRBJ2-3	CASSPYRVDTQYF
TRBV5-4	TRBJ2-2	CASSLKLGTGELFF
TRBV6-1	TRBJ2-7	CASSATSGIYEQYF
TRBV12-3/TRBV12-4	TRBJ2-7	CASSRGYEQYF